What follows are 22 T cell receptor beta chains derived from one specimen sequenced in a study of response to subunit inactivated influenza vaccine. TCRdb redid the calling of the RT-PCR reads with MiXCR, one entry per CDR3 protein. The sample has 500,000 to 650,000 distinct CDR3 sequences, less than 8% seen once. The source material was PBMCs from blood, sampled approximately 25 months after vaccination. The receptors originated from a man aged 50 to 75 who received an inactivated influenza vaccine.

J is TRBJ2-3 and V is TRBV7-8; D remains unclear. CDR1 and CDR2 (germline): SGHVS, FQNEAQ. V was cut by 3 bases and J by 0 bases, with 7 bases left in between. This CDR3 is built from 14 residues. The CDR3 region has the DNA TGTGCCAGCAGCTTCGCAGCTAGCACAGATACGCAGTATTTT. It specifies CASSFAASTDTQYF.

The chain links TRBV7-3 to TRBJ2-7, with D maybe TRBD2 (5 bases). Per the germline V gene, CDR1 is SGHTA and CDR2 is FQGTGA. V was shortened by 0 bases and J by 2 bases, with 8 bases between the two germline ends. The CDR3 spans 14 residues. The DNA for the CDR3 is TGTGCCAGCAGCTTAACGAGGGTTCCCTACGAGCAGTACTTC. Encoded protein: CASSLTRVPYEQYF. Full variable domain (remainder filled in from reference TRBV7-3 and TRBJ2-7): GAGVSQTPSNKVTEKGKYVELRCDPISGHTALYWYRQSLGQGPEFLIYFQGTGAADDSGLPNDRFFAVRPEGSVSTLKIQRTERGDSAVYLCASSLTRVPYEQYFGPGTRLTVT.

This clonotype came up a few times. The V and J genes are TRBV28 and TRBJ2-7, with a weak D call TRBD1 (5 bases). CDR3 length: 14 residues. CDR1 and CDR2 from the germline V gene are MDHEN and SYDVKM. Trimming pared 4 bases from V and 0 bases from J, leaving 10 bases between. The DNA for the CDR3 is TGTGCCAGCAGTTCCTACCAGGGCTCCTACGAGCAGTACTTC. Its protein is CASSSYQGSYEQYF.

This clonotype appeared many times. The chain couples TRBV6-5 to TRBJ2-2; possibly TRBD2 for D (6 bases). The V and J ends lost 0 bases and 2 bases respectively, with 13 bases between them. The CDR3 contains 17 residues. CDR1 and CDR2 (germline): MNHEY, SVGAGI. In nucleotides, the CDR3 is TGTGCCAGCAGTTACTCCTCCGGAGGGCCAAACACCGGGGAGCTGTTTTTT. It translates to CASSYSSGGPNTGELFF.

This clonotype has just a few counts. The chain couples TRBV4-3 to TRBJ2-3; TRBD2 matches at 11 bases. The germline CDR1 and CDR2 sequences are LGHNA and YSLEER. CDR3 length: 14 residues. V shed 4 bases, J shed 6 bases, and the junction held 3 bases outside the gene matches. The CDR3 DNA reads TGCGCCAGCAGCCCGGGACTAGCGGAGGATACGCAGTATTTT. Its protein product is CASSPGLAEDTQYF.

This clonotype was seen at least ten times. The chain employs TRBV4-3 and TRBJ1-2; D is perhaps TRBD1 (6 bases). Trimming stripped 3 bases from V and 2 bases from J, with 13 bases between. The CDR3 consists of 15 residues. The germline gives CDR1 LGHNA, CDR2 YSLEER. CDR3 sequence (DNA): TGCGCCAGCAGCCAGTCCACAGGGCCCAACTATGGCTACACCTTC. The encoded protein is CASSQSTGPNYGYTF.

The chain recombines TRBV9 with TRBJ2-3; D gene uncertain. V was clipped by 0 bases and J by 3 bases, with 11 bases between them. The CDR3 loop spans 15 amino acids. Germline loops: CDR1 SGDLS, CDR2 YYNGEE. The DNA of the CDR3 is TGTGCCAGCAGCGTAGCTGTAGGCAGAACAGATACGCAGTATTTT. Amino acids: CASSVAVGRTDTQYF.

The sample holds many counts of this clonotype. The CDR3 DNA sequence: TGTGCCAGCAGCTCGTACCCGGGCACTGAAGCTTTCTTT. It translates to CASSSYPGTEAFF. The gene calls are TRBV7-2 and TRBJ1-1; D unclear. The CDR3 loop spans 13 amino acids. With 4 bases removed from V and 4 bases from J, the gap between germline ends came to 10 bases. The germline gives CDR1 SGHTA, CDR2 FQGNSA.

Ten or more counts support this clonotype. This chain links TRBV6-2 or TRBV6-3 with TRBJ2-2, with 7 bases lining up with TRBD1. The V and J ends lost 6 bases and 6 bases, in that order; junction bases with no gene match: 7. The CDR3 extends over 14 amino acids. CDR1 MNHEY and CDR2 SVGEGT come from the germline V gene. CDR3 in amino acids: CASRTGEYAGELFF. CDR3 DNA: TGTGCCAGCAGAACAGGGGAGTATGCCGGGGAGCTGTTTTTT.

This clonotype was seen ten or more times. CDR3 in amino acids: CSARDQMWDSGNTIYF. CDR3 DNA: TGCAGTGCTAGAGATCAGATGTGGGACTCTGGAAACACCATATATTTT. The rearrangement uses TRBV20-1 and TRBJ1-3; D is undetermined. The CDR3 has 16 residues. Germline values: CDR1 DFQATT, CDR2 SNEGSKA (reference sequence). V was pared by 0 bases and J by 0 bases, with 12 bases between.

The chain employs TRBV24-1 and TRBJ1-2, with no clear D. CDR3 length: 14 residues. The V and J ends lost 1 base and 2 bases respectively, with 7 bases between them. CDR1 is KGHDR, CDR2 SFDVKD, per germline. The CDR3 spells CATSDLEQNYGYTF. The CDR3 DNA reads TGTGCCACCAGTGATTTAGAACAGAACTATGGCTACACCTTC.

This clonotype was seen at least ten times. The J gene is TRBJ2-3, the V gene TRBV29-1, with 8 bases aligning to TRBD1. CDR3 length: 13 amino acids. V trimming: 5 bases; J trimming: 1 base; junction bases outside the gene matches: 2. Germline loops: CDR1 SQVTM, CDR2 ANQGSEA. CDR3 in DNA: TGCAGCGTTTGGGACAGGCGCACAGATACGCAGTATTTT. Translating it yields CSVWDRRTDTQYF.

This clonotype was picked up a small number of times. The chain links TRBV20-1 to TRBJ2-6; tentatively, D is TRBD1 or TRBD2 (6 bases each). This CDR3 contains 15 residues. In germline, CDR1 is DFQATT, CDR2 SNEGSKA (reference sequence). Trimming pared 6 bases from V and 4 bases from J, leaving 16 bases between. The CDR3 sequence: CSATNRGQGANVLTF. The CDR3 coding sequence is TGCAGTGCCACCAACCGGGGGCAGGGGGCCAACGTCCTGACTTTC.

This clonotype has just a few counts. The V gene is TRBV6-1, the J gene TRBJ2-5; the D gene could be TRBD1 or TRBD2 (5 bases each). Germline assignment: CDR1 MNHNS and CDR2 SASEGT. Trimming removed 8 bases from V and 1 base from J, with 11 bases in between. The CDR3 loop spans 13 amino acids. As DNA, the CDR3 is TGTGCCAGCGGAGGTAGGGGCCAAGAGACCCAGTACTTC. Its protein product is CASGGRGQETQYF.

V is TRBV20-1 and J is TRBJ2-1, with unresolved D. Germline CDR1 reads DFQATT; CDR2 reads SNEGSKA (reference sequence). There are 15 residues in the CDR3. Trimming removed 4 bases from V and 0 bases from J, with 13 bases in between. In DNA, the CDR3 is TGCAGTGCTACCAGTCCGCAGAACTCCTACAATGAGCAGTTCTTC. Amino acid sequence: CSATSPQNSYNEQFF.

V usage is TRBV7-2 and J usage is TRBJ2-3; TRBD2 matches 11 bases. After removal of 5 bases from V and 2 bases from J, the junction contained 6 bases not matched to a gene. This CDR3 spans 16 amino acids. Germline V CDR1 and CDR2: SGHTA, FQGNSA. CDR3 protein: CASSTSSGGLTDTQYF. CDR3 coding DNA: TGTGCCAGCAGCACCTCTAGCGGGGGGCTCACAGATACGCAGTATTTT.

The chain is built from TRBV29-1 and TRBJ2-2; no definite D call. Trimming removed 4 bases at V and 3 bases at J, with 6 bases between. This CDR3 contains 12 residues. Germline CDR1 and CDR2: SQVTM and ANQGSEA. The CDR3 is CSVARHTGELFF. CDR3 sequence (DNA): TGCAGCGTTGCCAGGCACACCGGGGAGCTGTTTTTT.

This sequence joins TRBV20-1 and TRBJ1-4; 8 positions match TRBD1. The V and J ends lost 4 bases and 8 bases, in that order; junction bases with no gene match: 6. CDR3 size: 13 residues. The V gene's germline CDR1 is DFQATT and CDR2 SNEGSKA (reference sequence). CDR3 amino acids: CSAKQGGLEKLFF. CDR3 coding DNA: TGCAGTGCTAAACAGGGGGGGTTAGAAAAACTGTTTTTT.

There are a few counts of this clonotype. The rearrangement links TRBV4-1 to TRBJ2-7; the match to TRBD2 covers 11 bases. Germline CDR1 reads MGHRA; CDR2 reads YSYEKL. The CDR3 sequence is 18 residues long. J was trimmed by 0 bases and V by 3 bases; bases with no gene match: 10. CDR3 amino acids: CASSQPLLAGGRSYEQYF. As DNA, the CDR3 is TGCGCCAGCAGCCAGCCTCTTCTAGCGGGGGGACGCTCCTACGAGCAGTACTTC.

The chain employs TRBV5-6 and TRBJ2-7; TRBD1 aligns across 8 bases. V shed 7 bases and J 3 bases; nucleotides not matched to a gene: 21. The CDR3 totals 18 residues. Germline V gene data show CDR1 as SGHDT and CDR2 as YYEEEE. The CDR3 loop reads CASRIRGTGFTSGYEQYF. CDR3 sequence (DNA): TGTGCCAGCCGGATAAGGGGGACAGGATTTACTTCAGGCTACGAGCAGTACTTC.

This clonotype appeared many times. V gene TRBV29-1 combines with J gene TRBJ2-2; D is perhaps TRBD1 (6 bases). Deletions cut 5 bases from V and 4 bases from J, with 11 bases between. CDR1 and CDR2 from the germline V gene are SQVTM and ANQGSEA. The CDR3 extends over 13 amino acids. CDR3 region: CSVRGRGTGELFF. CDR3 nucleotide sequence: TGCAGCGTTCGGGGCAGGGGCACCGGGGAGCTGTTTTTT.

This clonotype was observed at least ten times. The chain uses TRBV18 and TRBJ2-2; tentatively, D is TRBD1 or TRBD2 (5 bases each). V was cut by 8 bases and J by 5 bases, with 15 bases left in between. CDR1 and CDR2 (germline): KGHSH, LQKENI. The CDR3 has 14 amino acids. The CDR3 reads CASQGRMSTGELFF. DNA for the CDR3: TGTGCCAGCCAGGGACGGATGTCTACCGGGGAGCTGTTTTTT.